The clone carrying this T cell receptor beta chain occurred a few times. Its antigen remains unknown. Sequenced with the Oncomine TCR Beta short-read assay was DNA taken from cultured CD4+ T cells. MiXCR was run by TCRdb on the PCR reads, yielding one entry per CDR3 protein. The table includes about 15,000 distinct CDR3 sequences, about 70% detected once. Per the germline V gene, CDR1 is MNHNS and CDR2 is SASEGT. The V and J ends lost 7 bases and 7 bases respectively, with 11 bases between them. The CDR3 contains 12 residues. This sample is drawn from a study of vaccination and CD4 T cells after COVID-19. Overall study context: The convalescents included six males and four females, and among them two were Hispanic while seven were Caucasian.

Treatment reported: roughly 11-day PBMC culture with coronavirus spike peptide pools or control peptides (ViraFEST assay). PCR positivity was dated March to December 2020, before US Alpha, Beta and Delta variants. Whole-study findings and limits: Spike mono-reactive status applied to 304 of 307 vaccine-specific clones in convalescent patients.

The rearrangement links TRBV6-1 to TRBJ1-5; TRBD1 might be the D (5 bases). The clonotype was recovered from a human donor who had recovered from COVID-19. Source material: CD4+ T cells from blood, cultured in vitro. As DNA, the CDR3 is TGTGCCAGCATGGGGGGAATCCAGCCCCAGCATTTT. This gives the protein CASMGGIQPQHF.